This T cell receptor (beta chain) originates from a study of immune heterogeneity within non-small cell lung tumors. Study in general: Of the tumors, several were squamous cell, nine to ten non-squamous, and 1 not otherwise specified.

General study findings and limits: There were identical dominant CDR3 beta clonotypes recurring across tumor sites within a patient, together with site-unique high-frequency clones. The repertoire of each individual patient held high-frequency T-cell receptor beta clonotypes that were largely distinct from those of other patients.

Germline CDR1 reads SQVTM; CDR2 reads ANQGSEA. The CDR3 runs to 13 residues. Trimming removed 4 bases at V and 0 bases at J, with 10 bases between. In its sample, this clonotype was seen many times. Its antigen remains unknown. Genomic DNA extracted from bulk tumor tissue served as template. A total of about 0.6 ug was used per sample. Several spatially distant biopsies were obtained per primary tumor intraoperatively. Patients with untreated, newly diagnosed non-small cell lung cancer underwent curative surgery. TCR beta CDR3 was amplified by multiplex PCR, first round 10 to 11 cycles, 32 V and 13 J primers. TCRdb re-called the multiplex PCR reads with MiXCR, one entry per CDR3 protein. This sample has roughly 9,800 distinct CDR3 sequences, with roughly 30% found just once.

The chain joins TRBV29-1 to TRBJ2-7, with D maybe TRBD1 (5 bases). The sequencing input was lung tumor tissue. This sequence was found in a man aged 60-69 years with non-small cell lung cancer. CDR3 sequence reads: CSVAQENSYEQYF. DNA for the CDR3: TGCAGCGTTGCACAGGAAAACTCCTACGAGCAGTACTTC.